A selection of T cell receptor beta chains follows, all from one sample in a study of OX40 agonist ivuxolimab in advanced cancers. Assay used: immunoSEQ multiplex PCR; TCRdb lists only in-frame clones, some missing. The repertoire consists of about 76,000 clones, with about 88% occurring once and the leading ten covering under 15%. The source was CD4+ or CD8+ T cells sorted from blood, collected in a trial of the OX40 agonist ivuxolimab. All receptors come from an adult with an advanced solid tumor such as melanoma, head and neck, liver or kidney cancer. CDR3s include the opening cysteine and the closing phenylalanine or tryptophan. The D gene is left open where the match is weak. Expanded clones get a size class; other rows say once, few or many, or leave the size out.

J | D | V | size | DNA | CDR3
TRBJ1-1 | NA | TRBV5-1 | NA | TGCGCCAGCAGCTTGAGTGCCGTGAACACTGAAGCTTTCTTT | CASSLSAVNTEAFF
TRBJ2-1 | NA | TRBV6-6 | NA | TGTGCCAGCAGTTCCACCGGGCCCGCTGACAGAAATGAGCAGTTCTTC | CASSSTGPADRNEQFF
TRBJ2-2 | NA | TRBV6-6 | NA | TGTGCCAGCAGTCGAAGCACCGGGGAGCTGTTTTTT | CASSRSTGELFF
TRBJ2-7 | NA | TRBV29-1 | NA | TGCAGCGTTGAAGATTTTCCAGTTAAGGGCGAGCAGTACTTC | CSVEDFPVKGEQYF
TRBJ2-1 | TRBD2 | TRBV7-9 | once | TGTGCCAGCAGCGAGCGGGACTTCCGAACCTCCTACAATGAGCAGTTCTTC | CASSERDFRTSYNEQFF
TRBJ1-5 | NA | TRBV6-5 | NA | TGTGCCAGCGGGGCGGAAAATCAGCCCCAGCATTTT | CASGAENQPQHF
TRBJ2-1 | TRBD1 | TRBV6-1 | NA | TGTGCCAGCAGTGGAGACAGGGGGCGCGGCAGAGAGCAGTTCTTC | CASSGDRGRGREQFF
TRBJ2-1 | NA | TRBV29-1 | once | TGCAGCGTTGAAGCCAGCTCCTACAATGAGCAGTTCTTC | CSVEASSYNEQFF
TRBJ1-1 | NA | TRBV29-1 | once | TGCAGCGTTGGACCTGGGGGGACTGAAGCTTTCTTT | CSVGPGGTEAFF
TRBJ2-3 | NA | TRBV25-1 | NA | TGTGCCAGCGGGGGAACAGCCACAGATACGCAGTATTTT | CASGGTATDTQYF
TRBJ2-1 | NA | TRBV28 | NA | TGTGCCAGCAGTTTCCCGGTTAACACGTTGGGGAATGAGCAGTTCTTC | CASSFPVNTLGNEQFF
TRBJ1-3 | NA | TRBV7-6 | NA | TGTGCCAGCAGCTTAGGTGGGGTTCGGTCTGGAAACACCATATATTTT | CASSLGGVRSGNTIYF
TRBJ2-7 | TRBD1 | TRBV5-5 | NA | TGTGCCAGCAGCTTCGACAGGGGTAACGAGCAGTACTTC | CASSFDRGNEQYF
TRBJ2-5 | NA | TRBV5-6 | NA | TGTGCCAGCAGCCAGCGTTACGAGGGGGGGTTAGGGACCCAGTACTTC | CASSQRYEGGLGTQYF
TRBJ2-2 | NA | TRBV18 | medium-sized | TGTGCCAGCTCACCGAACACCGGGGAGCTGTTTTTT | CASSPNTGELFF
TRBJ1-2 | TRBD1 | TRBV5-5 | once | TGTGCCAGCAGCTTGGAGGGGACAGGGCTTCTCGGGGGCTACACCTTC | CASSLEGTGLLGGYTF
TRBJ2-7 | TRBD1 | TRBV7-9 | few | TGTGCCAGCAGCCCCTGGGACAGGGAGGCCACCTACGAGCAGTACTTC | CASSPWDREATYEQYF
TRBJ1-1 | NA | TRBV11-3 | NA | TGTGCCAGCAGCTTAGTTGCCTCCTCCCCCGTGTCTTTCTTT | CASSLVASSPVSFF
TRBJ2-7 | TRBD1 | TRBV6-1 | NA | TGTGCCAGCACGGACAGGGGGGGTTCCTACGAGCAGTACTTC | CASTDRGGSYEQYF
TRBJ1-5 | NA | TRBV27 | NA | TGTGCCAGCAGTTACCGGACAGATAGCAATCAGCCCCAGCATTTT | CASSYRTDSNQPQHF
TRBJ1-4 | NA | TRBV27 | few | TGTGCCAGCAGTTTATATGGGACGGGGGGCAGTGAAAAACTGTTTTTT | CASSLYGTGGSEKLFF
TRBJ2-7 | TRBD2 | TRBV5-4 | NA | TGTGCCAGCAGCCTCACTAGCGGTCACTGGGCCTACGAGCAGTACTTC | CASSLTSGHWAYEQYF
TRBJ1-2 | NA | TRBV6-5 | NA | TGTGCCAGCAGTTACCTGCGGCCCGATAGTTATGGCTACACCTTC | CASSYLRPDSYGYTF
TRBJ1-2 | NA | TRBV6-5 | once | TGTGCCAGCAGTTTCACAGTGTCCTATGGCTACACCTTC | CASSFTVSYGYTF
TRBJ2-1 | NA | TRBV7-9 | NA | TGTGCCAGCAGCTTATACGCTCTCTTTGGCAGCCACAATGAGCAGTTCTTC | CASSLYALFGSHNEQFF
TRBJ1-2 | NA | TRBV6-6 | NA | TGTGCCAGCAGTTACACGAGGGGCTATGGCTACACCTTC | CASSYTRGYGYTF
TRBJ1-2 | TRBD1 | TRBV19 | NA | TGTGCCAGTAGTACCCGGGACAGGGAATGGTATGGCTACACCTTC | CASSTRDREWYGYTF
TRBJ2-1 | NA | TRBV18 | NA | TGTGCCAGCGCGACTGGGCAACCGGTGGCCAATGAGCAGTTCTTC | CASATGQPVANEQFF
TRBJ1-5 | NA | TRBV6-5 | NA | TGTGCCAGCAGTCTCAGTGGCAATCAGCCCCAGCATTTT | CASSLSGNQPQHF
TRBJ2-7 | NA | TRBV5-1 | NA | TGCGCCAGCAGCGTGACTATCCGCTACGACGAGCAGTACTTC | CASSVTIRYDEQYF
TRBJ2-7 | NA | TRBV30 | NA | TGTGCCTGGAGTACCGGGACGGGATACGAGCAGTACTTC | CAWSTGTGYEQYF
TRBJ2-2 | NA | TRBV9 | NA | TGTGCCAGCAGTGACAACAGGGCCGGGGAGCTGTTTTTT | CASSDNRAGELFF
TRBJ1-1 | NA | TRBV14 | NA | TGTGCCAGCAGCCCCACTGGCCCCACCACTGAAGCTTTCTTT | CASSPTGPTTEAFF
TRBJ2-5 | TRBD1 | TRBV30 | NA | TGTGCCTGGAGTGTACAGGGGGCTCAGACCCAGTACTTC | CAWSVQGAQTQYF
TRBJ2-7 | TRBD2 | TRBV7-8 | NA | TGTGCCAGCAGCTTAGGGGGCGGGAGCAGATACGAGCAGTACTTC | CASSLGGGSRYEQYF
TRBJ2-7 | TRBD2 | TRBV4-1 | NA | TGCGCCAGCAGCCTTTCCGCCCAGACTAGCGGGAGAGGTGAGCAGTACTTC | CASSLSAQTSGRGEQYF
TRBJ1-2 | TRBD1 | TRBV6-4 | NA | TGTGCCAGCAGTCCCGGGACAGCTAACTATGGCTACACCTTC | CASSPGTANYGYTF
TRBJ1-2 | NA | TRBV7-2 | few | TGTGCCAGCAGCTCGTCGGAGGTTCGGTTTCGTCCCTTC | CASSSSEVRFRPF
TRBJ2-7 | TRBD2 | TRBV7-9 | NA | TGTGCCAGCAGCCATAGCGGGAGGAGCGACGAGCAGTACTTC | CASSHSGRSDEQYF
TRBJ1-6 | NA | TRBV30 | NA | TGTGCCTGGAGCGAAGGGAGGAATCGCCTCCACTTT | CAWSEGRNRLHF
TRBJ2-5 | TRBD2 | TRBV19 | NA | TGTGCCAGTAGTATAGTGGCGGGAGCGGAGACCCAGTACTTC | CASSIVAGAETQYF